The 18 T cell receptor beta chains reported below all come from one sample, sequenced in a study of cytomegalovirus exposure and HLA in healthy donors. The PCR made use of 60 Vbeta and 13 Jbeta primers. Sequencing was performed with immunoSEQ multiplex PCR; in TCRdb, only in-frame clones are kept and a portion is missing. The data show roughly 100,000 clones, just over 70% seen once. The sample comprised PBMCs. The receptors originated from a boy between 5 and 17 years old in good health and CMV-seronegative.

This sequence joins TRBV2 and TRBJ2-2, with 7 nucleotides matching TRBD1. In germline, CDR1 is SNHLY, CDR2 FYNNEI. V shed 5 bases, J shed 5 bases, and the junction held 8 bases outside the gene matches. The CDR3 extends over 15 amino acids. The CDR3 DNA is TGTGCCAGCAGTAGGGTAGAGGGGGCGACCGGGGAGCTGTTTTTT. It yields the protein CASSRVEGATGELFF. The full variable domain, in which reference TRBV2 and TRBJ2-2 provide the parts outside the CDR3, is EPEVTQTPSHQVTQMGQEVILRCVPISNHLYFYWYRQILGQKVEFLVSFYNNEISEKSEIFDDQFSVERPDGSNFTLKIRSTKLEDSAMYFCASSRVEGATGELFFGEGSRLTVL.

The chain couples TRBV13 to TRBJ1-2; D not certain. Per germline, CDR1 PRHDT and CDR2 FYEKMQ (reference sequence). V was clipped by 1 base and J by 8 bases, with 14 bases between them. CDR3 length: 14 residues. The CDR3 loop is CASSLEYRSEGYTF. Here the CDR3 DNA reads TGTGCCAGCAGCTTAGAATACAGATCGGAAGGCTACACCTTC.

The CDR3 is CATSRDDMYNQPQHF. CDR3 in DNA: TGTGCCACCAGCAGAGATGACATGTACAATCAGCCCCAGCATTTT. The gene calls are TRBV15 and TRBJ1-5; the D is unclear. Deletions cut 0 bases from V and 3 bases from J, with 9 bases between. Germline loops: CDR1 LNHNV, CDR2 YYDKDF (reference sequence). This CDR3 comprises 15 residues.

The chain combines TRBV6-5 with TRBJ1-1, with a weak D call TRBD1 (6 bases). There are 13 residues in the CDR3. Germline V gene sequence: CDR1 MNHEY, CDR2 SVGAGI. V lost 7 bases and J 1 base, leaving 10 bases between the germline ends. In nucleotides, the CDR3 is TGTGCCAGCATGCGGGGGCCGAACACTGAAGCTTTCTTT. Translating gives CASMRGPNTEAFF.

Comments on this clone: This sample includes further DNA sequences coding for the same CDR3. This chain connects TRBV5-4 to TRBJ1-2; D unclear. V dropped 3 bases and J dropped 4 bases, with 13 bases sitting between them. The CDR3 length is 14 residues. Germline CDR1 SGHNT, CDR2 YYREEE (reference sequence). The CDR3 region is CASSSRQVGYGYTF. For the CDR3, the DNA is TGTGCCAGCAGCTCTCGACAAGTTGGCTATGGCTACACCTTC.

J is TRBJ1-3 and V is TRBV12-5; TRBD1 matches at 9 bases. The CDR3 covers 19 residues. Germline-derived CDR1 and CDR2 are LGHNT and FRNRAP. The trim removed 0 bases at V and 3 bases at J, leaving 12 bases unmatched. The CDR3 reads CASGLVLQDRGRGGNTIYF. CDR3 nucleotide sequence: TGTGCTAGTGGTTTGGTACTCCAGGACAGGGGTCGGGGTGGAAACACCATATATTTT.

The CDR3 is CAISESAALRRTGNEQFF. The CDR3 DNA sequence: TGTGCCATCAGTGAGTCAGCTGCACTGAGGAGGACGGGTAATGAGCAGTTCTTC. The chain has TRBV10-3 and TRBJ2-1, with a weak D call TRBD2 (5 bases). Germline V CDR1 and CDR2: ENHRY, SYGVKD. V was cut by 0 bases and J by 7 bases, with 22 bases left in between. This CDR3 region has 18 residues.

CDR3 bases: TGTGCCTGGACCGCGGGACGGTACAATGAGCAGTTCTTC. It specifies CAWTAGRYNEQFF. V gene TRBV30 combines with J gene TRBJ2-1, with D maybe TRBD2 (6 bases). Trimming shortened V by 4 bases and J by 4 bases, and 11 bases separated the two germline ends. Germline CDR1 and CDR2: GTSNPN and SVGIG (reference sequence). CDR3 size: 13 residues.

This clone was observed once. J is TRBJ1-2 and V is TRBV15, with 8 bases that match TRBD1. CDR1 is LNHNV, CDR2 YYDKDF, per germline (reference sequence). This CDR3 is 13 amino acids long. With 5 bases clipped from V and 7 bases from J, the junction kept 6 bases outside the gene matches. In nucleotides, the CDR3 is TGTGCCACCAGCGCCAGGACAGGGAGTGGCTACACCTTC. Its translation is CATSARTGSGYTF. The full variable domain, in which reference TRBV15 and TRBJ1-2 provide the parts outside the CDR3, is DAMVIQNPRYQVTQFGKPVTLSCSQTLNHNVMYWYQQKSSQAPKLLFHYYDKDFNNEADTPDNFQSRRPNTSFCFLDIRSPGLGDTAMYLCATSARTGSGYTFGSGTRLTVV.

V usage is TRBV6-1 and J usage is TRBJ1-1; the D is unclear. Trimming took 8 bases from V and 0 from J, leaving 13 bases between them. The CDR3 runs to 14 residues. Germline V lookup: CDR1 MNHNS, CDR2 SASEGT. In DNA form, the CDR3 reads TGTGCCAGCGGTGTCGGAGGATTGAACACTGAAGCTTTCTTT. Translating it yields CASGVGGLNTEAFF.

The gene calls are TRBV7-9 and TRBJ1-4; D remains ambiguous. Trimming shortened V by 4 bases and J by 0 bases, and 15 bases separated the two germline ends. The CDR3 loop spans 17 amino acids. CDR1 is SEHNR, CDR2 FQNEAQ, per germline (reference sequence). CDR3 protein: CASSSAGPRATNEKLFF. The CDR3 nucleotides are TGTGCCAGCAGCTCGGCCGGTCCGAGGGCAACTAATGAAAAACTGTTTTTT. Full variable domain (remainder filled in from reference TRBV7-9 and TRBJ1-4): DTGVSQNPRHKITKRGQNVTFRCDPISEHNRLYWYRQTLGQGPEFLTYFQNEAQLEKSRLLSDRFSAERPKGSFSTLEIQRTEQGDSAMYLCASSSAGPRATNEKLFFGSGTQLSVL.

The genes are TRBV7-2 and TRBJ1-5; TRBD1 agrees at 8 bases. This CDR3 comprises 15 residues. V lost 5 bases and J lost 2; bases outside the gene matches: 5. Germline-derived CDR1 and CDR2 are SGHTA and FQGNSA. The DNA for the CDR3 is TGTGCCAGCAGCCTCACAGGGGGAGGCAATCAGCCCCAGCATTTT. Protein: CASSLTGGGNQPQHF.

The chain carries TRBV5-6 and TRBJ2-2; the match to TRBD1 covers 8 bases. Germline trimming cut 7 bases from V and 5 bases from J; bases unmatched to any gene: 1. The V gene's germline CDR1 is SGHDT and CDR2 YYEEEE. The CDR3 contains 12 residues. The CDR3 here is CASDRGTGELFF. The CDR3 DNA follows: TGTGCCAGCGACAGGGGAACCGGGGAGCTGTTTTTT.

This chain joins TRBV27 and TRBJ2-7; the match to TRBD2 covers 9 bases. Germline assignment: CDR1 MNHEY and CDR2 SMNVEV (reference sequence). The CDR3 is made up of 15 amino acids. V lost 3 bases and J lost 0; bases outside the gene matches: 3. The chain's CDR3 is CASSFQRGASYEQYF. The CDR3 region has the DNA TGTGCCAGCAGTTTCCAGCGGGGGGCCTCCTACGAGCAGTACTTC.

This clone showed up just once. CDR3 residues: CASRRQGAPNQPQHF. CDR3 DNA sequence: TGTGCCAGCAGACGCCAAGGGGCTCCCAATCAGCCCCAGCATTTT. J is TRBJ1-5 and V is TRBV28, with a possible D match to TRBD1 (5 bases). Trimming took off 6 bases at V and 3 bases at J, with 15 bases between the two ends. CDR1 and CDR2 (germline): MDHEN, SYDVKM. The CDR3 covers 15 residues. The full variable domain, with the rest looked up from reference TRBV28 and TRBJ1-5, is DVKVTQSSRYLVKRTGEKVFLECVQDMDHENMFWYRQDPGLGLRLIYFSYDVKMKEKGDIPEGYSVSREKKERFSLILESASTNQTSMYLCASRRQGAPNQPQHFGDGTRLSIL.

The chain has TRBV5-3 and TRBJ2-7; 8 bases fit TRBD2. TRBV5-3 is an ORF; its function is uncertain. V dropped 6 bases and J dropped 2; count of bases not matched to a gene: 10. This CDR3 has 15 amino acids. This CDR3 reads CARTKVREGPYEQYF. The CDR3 nucleotides read TGTGCCAGAACAAAAGTCCGGGAGGGCCCCTACGAGCAGTACTTC.

This clone was observed a few times. The gene calls are TRBV28 and TRBJ2-4; D perhaps matches TRBD1 (5 bases). Germline V lookup: CDR1 MDHEN, CDR2 SYDVKM. V was cut by 6 bases and J by 6 bases, with 12 bases left in between. The CDR3 covers 13 residues. The CDR3 DNA is TGTGCCAGCAGGGGGCTGCGAAGAAACATTCAGTACTTC. This sequence encodes CASRGLRRNIQYF.

V usage is TRBV18 and J usage is TRBJ2-1; 7 positions agree with TRBD2. This CDR3 has 15 amino acids. Trimming took 0 bases from V and 6 from J; bases not matched to a gene: 5. CDR1 is KGHSH, CDR2 LQKENI, per germline. CDR3 nucleotide sequence: TGTGCCAGCTCACCACCCTCTAGCGGTACCAATGAGCAGTTCTTC. It yields the protein CASSPPSSGTNEQFF.